The source of this TCR beta chain is a study of T cell changes during pregnancy in multiple sclerosis. Only in-frame clones appear in the TCRdb table, and some are missing; sequencing was by immunoSEQ multiplex PCR. The table lists about 35,000 clones, 93% of them singletons. CDR1 and CDR2 (germline): SGHTA, FQGTGA. There are 15 residues in the CDR3. V was clipped by 4 bases and J by 3 bases; unmatched bases: 5. The source is a female donor with multiple sclerosis, enrolled in a pregnancy study. The chain links TRBV7-3 to TRBJ2-3; 9 bases are a match to TRBD2. The sequences come from CD4+ T cells from peripheral blood mononuclear cells, collected in the first trimester of pregnancy. The CDR3 region is CASSSLAGETDTQYF. DNA of the CDR3: TGTGCCAGCAGCTCCTTAGCGGGAGAGACAGATACGCAGTATTTT.